This T cell receptor beta chain derives from a study of cytomegalovirus exposure and HLA in healthy donors. Assay used: immunoSEQ multiplex PCR; TCRdb lists only in-frame clones, some missing. The sample has over 200,000 clones; almost 90% are singletons. The length of the CDR3 is 13 residues. Per germline, CDR1 SGHRS and CDR2 YFSETQ. With V trimmed by 3 bases and J by 4 bases, 1 base remained unmatched. This sequence originates from a young woman in good health and CMV-seronegative. The J gene is TRBJ2-7, the V gene TRBV5-1; 10 bases match TRBD1. The sequencing sample was made of PBMCs. The CDR3 spells CASSWGQGYEQYF. Here the CDR3 DNA reads TGCGCCAGCAGCTGGGGACAGGGGTACGAGCAGTACTTC.